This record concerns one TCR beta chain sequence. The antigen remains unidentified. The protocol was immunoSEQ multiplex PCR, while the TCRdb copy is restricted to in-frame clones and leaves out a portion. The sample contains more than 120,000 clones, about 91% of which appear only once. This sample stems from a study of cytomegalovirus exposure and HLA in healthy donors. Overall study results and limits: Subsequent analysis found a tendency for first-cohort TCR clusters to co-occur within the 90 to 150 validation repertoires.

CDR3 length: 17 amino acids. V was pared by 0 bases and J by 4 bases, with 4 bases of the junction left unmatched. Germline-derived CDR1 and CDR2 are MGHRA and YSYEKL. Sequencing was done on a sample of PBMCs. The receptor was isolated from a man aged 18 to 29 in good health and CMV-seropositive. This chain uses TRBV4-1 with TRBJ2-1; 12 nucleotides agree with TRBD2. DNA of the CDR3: TGCGCCAGCAGCCAAGATCCTAGCGGGGGGGGTTACAATGAGCAGTTCTTC. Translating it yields CASSQDPSGGGYNEQFF.